This T cell receptor (beta chain) appears in the sequencing data of a study of T cell repertoires in aging, cancer and after chemotherapy. Study overall: Healthy donor repertoires were recorded over several months to years and showed clear clonal overlap.

TRB rearrangements spanning V, D and J were amplified using mixed TRB-A/B primers. TCRdb reprocessed the multiplex PCR reads via MiXCR and lists one record per CDR3 protein. The sample comprises almost 5,000 distinct CDR3 sequences, 20% to 25% of which are singletons, and just over 9% rests with the top ten. TCR beta rearrangements were amplified from peripheral blood genomic DNA. This CDR3 is 17 amino acids long. V shed 5 bases and J 2 bases; nucleotides not matched to a gene: 14. From germline, CDR1 is SEHNR and CDR2 FQNEAQ (reference sequence). In its sample, this clonotype was seen a few times. Sequencing was done on a sample of blood. The chain recombines TRBV7-9 with TRBJ2-5, with 7 bases matching TRBD1. The sequence was collected from a human donor in good health. The donor label of this sample is uncertain. The CDR3, as DNA: TGTGCCAGCAGCCAGAATCCTACAGGGGTTCGGCAAGAGACCCAGTACTTC. Its translation is CASSQNPTGVRQETQYF.